The text below deals with one T cell receptor beta chain. Clones were read by immunoSEQ multiplex PCR, and TCRdb kept only the in-frame ones, dropping some. The table lists about 30,000 clones, 80% to 85% of them singletons. This entry is derived from a study of T cells in narcolepsy. In the study overall: Healthy controls were enrolled alongside patients with narcolepsy type 1 or type 2.

This clonotype was sampled from a human donor in good health. The sample consisted of memory (CD45RA-) CD4+ T cells from blood.

CDR3 in amino acids: CASGSLANTGELFF. The CDR3 coding sequence is TGTGCCAGCGGTTCCTTAGCAAACACCGGGGAGCTGTTTTTT. The J gene is TRBJ2-2, the V gene TRBV28, with D unclear. CDR1 is MDHEN, CDR2 SYDVKM, per germline. V was cut by 8 bases and J by 2 bases, with 12 bases left in between. This CDR3 comprises 14 residues.